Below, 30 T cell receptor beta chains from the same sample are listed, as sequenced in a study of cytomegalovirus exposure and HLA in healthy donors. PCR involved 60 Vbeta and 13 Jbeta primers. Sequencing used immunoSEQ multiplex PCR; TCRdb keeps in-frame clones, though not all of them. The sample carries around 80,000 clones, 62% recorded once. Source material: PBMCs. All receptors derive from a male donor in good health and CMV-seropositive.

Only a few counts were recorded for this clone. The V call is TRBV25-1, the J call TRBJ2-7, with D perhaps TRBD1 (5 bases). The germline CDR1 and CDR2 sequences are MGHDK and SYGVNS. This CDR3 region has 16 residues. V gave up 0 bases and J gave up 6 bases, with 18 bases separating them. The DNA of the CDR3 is TGTGCCAGCAGTGAATATAGTAGGGGCGATCAGAGCGAGCAGTACTTC. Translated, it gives CASSEYSRGDQSEQYF.

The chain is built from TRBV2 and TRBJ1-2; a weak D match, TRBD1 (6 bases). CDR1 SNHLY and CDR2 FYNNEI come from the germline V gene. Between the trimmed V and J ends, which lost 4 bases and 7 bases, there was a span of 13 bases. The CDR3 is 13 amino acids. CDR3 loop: CASSVDSLGGYTF. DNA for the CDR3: TGTGCCAGCAGTGTGGACAGCCTTGGTGGCTACACCTTC.

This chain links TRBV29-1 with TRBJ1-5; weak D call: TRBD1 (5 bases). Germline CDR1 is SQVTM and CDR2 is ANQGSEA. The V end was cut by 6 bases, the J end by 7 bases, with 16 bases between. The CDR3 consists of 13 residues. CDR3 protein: CSVGGGLGQPQHF. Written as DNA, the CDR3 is TGCAGCGTCGGTGGGGGGTTGGGCCAGCCCCAGCATTTT.

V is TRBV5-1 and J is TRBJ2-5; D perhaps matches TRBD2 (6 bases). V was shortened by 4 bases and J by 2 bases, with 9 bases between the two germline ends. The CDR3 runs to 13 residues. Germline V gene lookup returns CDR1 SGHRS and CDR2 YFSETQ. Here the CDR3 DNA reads TGCGCCAGCAGCCAGGGACTGCAAGAGACCCAGTACTTC. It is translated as CASSQGLQETQYF.

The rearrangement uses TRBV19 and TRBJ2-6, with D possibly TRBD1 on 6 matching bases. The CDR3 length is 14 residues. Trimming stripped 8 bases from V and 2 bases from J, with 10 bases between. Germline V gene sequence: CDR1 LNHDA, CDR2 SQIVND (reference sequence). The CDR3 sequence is CASFPGAGANVLTF. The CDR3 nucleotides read TGTGCCAGTTTCCCAGGGGCTGGGGCCAACGTCCTGACTTTC.

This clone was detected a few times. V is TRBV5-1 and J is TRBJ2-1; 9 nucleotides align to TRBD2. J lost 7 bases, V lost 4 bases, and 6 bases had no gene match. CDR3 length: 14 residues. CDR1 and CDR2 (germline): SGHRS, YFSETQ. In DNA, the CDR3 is TGCGCCAGCAGCGGAGCGGGAGGAAATAATGAGCAGTTCTTC. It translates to CASSGAGGNNEQFF.

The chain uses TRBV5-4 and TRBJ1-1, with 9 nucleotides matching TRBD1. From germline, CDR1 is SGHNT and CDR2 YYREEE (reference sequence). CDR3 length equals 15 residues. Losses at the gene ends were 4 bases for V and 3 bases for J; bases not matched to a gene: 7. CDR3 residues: CASSPRTGAYTEAFF. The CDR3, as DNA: TGTGCCAGCAGCCCGAGGACAGGGGCCTACACTGAAGCTTTCTTT.

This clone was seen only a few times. The CDR3 loop is CALGLADEQFF. CDR3 in DNA: TGTGCCCTTGGACTAGCAGATGAGCAGTTCTTC. V and J are TRBV30 and TRBJ2-1, with TRBD2 matching over 8 bases. CDR1 GTSNPN and CDR2 SVGIG come from the germline V gene (reference sequence). The CDR3 contains 11 residues. V lost 8 bases, J lost 8 bases, and 5 bases stayed unmatched. The full variable domain, its missing parts supplied by reference TRBV30 and TRBJ2-1, is SQTIHQWPATLVQPVGSPLSLECTVEGTSNPNLYWYRQAAGRGLQLLFYSVGIGQISSEVPQNLSASRPQDRQFILSSKKLLLSDSGFYLCALGLADEQFFGPGTRLTVL.

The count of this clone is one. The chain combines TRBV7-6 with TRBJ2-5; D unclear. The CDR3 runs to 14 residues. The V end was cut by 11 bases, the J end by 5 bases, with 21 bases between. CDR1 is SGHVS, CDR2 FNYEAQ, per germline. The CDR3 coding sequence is TGTGCCCGTCAAATAGGTGGTACCGGGGAGACCCAGTACTTC. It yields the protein CARQIGGTGETQYF.

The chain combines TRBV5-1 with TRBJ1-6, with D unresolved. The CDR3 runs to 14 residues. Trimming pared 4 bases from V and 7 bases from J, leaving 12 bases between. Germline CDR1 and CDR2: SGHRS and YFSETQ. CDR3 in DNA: TGCGCCAGCAGCGCGGATCTTGGGAATTCACCCCTCCACTTT. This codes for CASSADLGNSPLHF.

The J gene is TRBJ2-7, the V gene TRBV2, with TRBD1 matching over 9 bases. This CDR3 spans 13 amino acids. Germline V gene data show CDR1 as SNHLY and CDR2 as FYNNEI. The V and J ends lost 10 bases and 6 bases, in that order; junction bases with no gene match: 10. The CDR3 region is CATIRDRASEQYF. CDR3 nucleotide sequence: TGTGCCACAATCCGGGACAGGGCATCCGAGCAGTACTTC.

This CDR3 reads CASSPPMGTGAMNTEAFF. The CDR3 DNA sequence: TGTGCCAGCTCACCACCGATGGGGACAGGGGCTATGAACACTGAAGCTTTCTTT. The V and J genes are TRBV18 and TRBJ1-1, with TRBD1 matching over 10 bases. Germline V gene data show CDR1 as KGHSH and CDR2 as LQKENI. Losses at the gene ends were 0 bases for V and 0 bases for J; bases not matched to a gene: 7. The CDR3 contains 18 residues. Full variable domain (remainder filled in from reference TRBV18 and TRBJ1-1): NAGVMQNPRHLVRRRGQEARLRCSPMKGHSHVYWYRQLPEEGLKFMVYLQKENIIDESGMPKERFSAEFPKEGPSILRIQQVVRGDSAAYFCASSPPMGTGAMNTEAFFGQGTRLTVV.

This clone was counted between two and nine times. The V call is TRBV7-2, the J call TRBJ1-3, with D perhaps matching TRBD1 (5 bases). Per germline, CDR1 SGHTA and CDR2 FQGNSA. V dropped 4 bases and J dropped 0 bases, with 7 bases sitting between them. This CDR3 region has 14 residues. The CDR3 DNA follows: TGTGCCAGCAGCTCCGACAGCTCTGGAAACACCATATATTTT. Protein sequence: CASSSDSSGNTIYF.

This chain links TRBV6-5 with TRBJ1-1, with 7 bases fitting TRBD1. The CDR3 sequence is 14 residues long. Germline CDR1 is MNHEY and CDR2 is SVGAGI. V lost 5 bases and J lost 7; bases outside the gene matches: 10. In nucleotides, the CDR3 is TGTGCCAGCAGTAACAGGGGATCTTTGATTGAAGCTTTCTTT. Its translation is CASSNRGSLIEAFF.

As DNA, the CDR3 is TGTGCCAGCAGTGAAAGCGGGACGGAGCAGTACTTC. Protein: CASSESGTEQYF. The chain carries TRBV6-1 and TRBJ2-7; 7 bases are shared with TRBD2. The junction had 2 bases not matched to a gene; V was cut back by 2 bases and J by 7 bases. Germline values: CDR1 MNHNS, CDR2 SASEGT. The CDR3 sequence is 12 residues long.

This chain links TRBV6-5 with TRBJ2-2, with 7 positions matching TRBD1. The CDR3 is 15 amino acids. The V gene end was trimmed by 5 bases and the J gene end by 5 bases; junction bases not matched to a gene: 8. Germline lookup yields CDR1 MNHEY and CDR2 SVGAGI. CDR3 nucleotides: TGTGCCAGCAGTACAGGGGTCAGGCCTACCGGGGAGCTGTTTTTT. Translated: CASSTGVRPTGELFF.

CDR3 sequence: CASSPGEEKLFF. CDR3 nucleotide sequence: TGTGCCAGCAGCCCTGGGGAGGAAAAACTGTTTTTT. This chain links TRBV7-9 with TRBJ1-4; D is unclear. CDR3 size: 12 residues. V was trimmed by 5 bases and J by 8 bases, leaving 9 bases between them. Germline CDR1 and CDR2: SEHNR and FQNEAQ (reference sequence).

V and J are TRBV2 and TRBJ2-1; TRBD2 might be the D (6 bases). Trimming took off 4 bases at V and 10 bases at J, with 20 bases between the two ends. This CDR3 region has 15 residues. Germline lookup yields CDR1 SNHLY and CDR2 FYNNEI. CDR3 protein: CASSGWGESLGEQFF. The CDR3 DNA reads TGTGCCAGCAGTGGATGGGGGGAATCCCTCGGGGAGCAGTTCTTC.

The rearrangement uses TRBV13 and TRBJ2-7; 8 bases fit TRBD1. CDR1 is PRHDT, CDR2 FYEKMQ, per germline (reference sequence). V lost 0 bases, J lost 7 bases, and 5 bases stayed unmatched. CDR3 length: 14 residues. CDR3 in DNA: TGTGCCAGCAGCTTAGGGGACAGGGTCGGGGAGCAGTACTTC. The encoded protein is CASSLGDRVGEQYF.

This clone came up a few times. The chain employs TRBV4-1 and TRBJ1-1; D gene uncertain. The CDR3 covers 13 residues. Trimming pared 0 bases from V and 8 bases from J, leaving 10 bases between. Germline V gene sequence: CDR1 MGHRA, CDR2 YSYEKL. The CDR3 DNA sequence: TGCGCCAGCAGCCAAGATTTAAAAAGCGAAGCTTTCTTT. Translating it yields CASSQDLKSEAFF.

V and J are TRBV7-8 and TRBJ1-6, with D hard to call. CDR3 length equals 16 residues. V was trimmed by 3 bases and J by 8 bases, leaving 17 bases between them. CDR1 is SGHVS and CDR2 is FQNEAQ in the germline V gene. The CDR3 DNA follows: TGTGCCAGCAGCTTGAAGAGGGCAGTCGAGTATTCACCCCTCCACTTT. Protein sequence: CASSLKRAVEYSPLHF.

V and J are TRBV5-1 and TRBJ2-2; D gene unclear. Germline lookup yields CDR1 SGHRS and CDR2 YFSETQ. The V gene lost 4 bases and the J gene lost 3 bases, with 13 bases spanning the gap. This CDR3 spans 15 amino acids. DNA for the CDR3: TGCGCCAGCAGCCCGATCCCGGTCTACACCGGGGAGCTGTTTTTT. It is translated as CASSPIPVYTGELFF.

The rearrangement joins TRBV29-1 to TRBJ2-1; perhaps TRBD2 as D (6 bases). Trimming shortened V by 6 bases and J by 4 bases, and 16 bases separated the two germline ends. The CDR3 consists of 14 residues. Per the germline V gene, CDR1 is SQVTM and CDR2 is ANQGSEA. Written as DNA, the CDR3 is TGCAGCGTGAGTACTAGCTCTTGGTACAATGAGCAGTTCTTC. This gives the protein CSVSTSSWYNEQFF.

CDR3 sequence: CATSRDRGMGGYTF. The CDR3 bases are TGTGCCACCAGCAGGGACAGGGGAATGGGCGGCTACACCTTC. The V gene is TRBV15, the J gene TRBJ1-2; TRBD1 matches at 9 bases. Germline V lookup: CDR1 LNHNV, CDR2 YYDKDF (reference sequence). The CDR3 is made up of 14 amino acids. With 3 bases clipped from V and 8 bases from J, the junction kept 7 bases outside the gene matches.

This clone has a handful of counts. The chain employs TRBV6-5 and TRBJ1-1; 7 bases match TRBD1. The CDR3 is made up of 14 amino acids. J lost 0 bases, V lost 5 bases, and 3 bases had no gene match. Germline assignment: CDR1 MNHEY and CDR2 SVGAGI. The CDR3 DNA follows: TGTGCCAGCAGTGAGGGACAGATGAACACTGAAGCTTTCTTT. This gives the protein CASSEGQMNTEAFF.

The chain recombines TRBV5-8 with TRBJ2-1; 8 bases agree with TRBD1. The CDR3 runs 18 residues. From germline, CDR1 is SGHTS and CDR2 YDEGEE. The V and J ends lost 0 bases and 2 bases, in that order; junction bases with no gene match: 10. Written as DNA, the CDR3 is TGTGCCAGCAGCTTGGGTCGAGGTAGGGACAGGACCTACAATGAGCAGTTCTTC. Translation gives CASSLGRGRDRTYNEQFF.

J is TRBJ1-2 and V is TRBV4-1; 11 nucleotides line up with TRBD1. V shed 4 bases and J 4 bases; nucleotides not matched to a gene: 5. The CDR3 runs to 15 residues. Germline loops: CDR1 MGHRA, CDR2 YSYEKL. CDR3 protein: CASSPGQGAAYGYTF. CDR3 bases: TGCGCCAGCAGCCCTGGACAGGGGGCGGCCTATGGCTACACCTTC.

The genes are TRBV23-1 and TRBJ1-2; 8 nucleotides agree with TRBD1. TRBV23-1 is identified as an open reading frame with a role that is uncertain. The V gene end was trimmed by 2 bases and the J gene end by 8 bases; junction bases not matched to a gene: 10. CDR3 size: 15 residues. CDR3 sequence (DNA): TGCGCCAGCAGTCAACCGAACTGGACAGGGATCGGCTACACCTTC. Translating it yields CASSQPNWTGIGYTF.

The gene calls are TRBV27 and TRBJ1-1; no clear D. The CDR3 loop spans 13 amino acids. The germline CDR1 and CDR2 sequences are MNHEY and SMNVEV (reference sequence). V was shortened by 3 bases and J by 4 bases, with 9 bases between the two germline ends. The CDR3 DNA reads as TGTGCCAGCAGTTTGGCGAGGCTCACTGAAGCTTTCTTT. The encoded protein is CASSLARLTEAFF.

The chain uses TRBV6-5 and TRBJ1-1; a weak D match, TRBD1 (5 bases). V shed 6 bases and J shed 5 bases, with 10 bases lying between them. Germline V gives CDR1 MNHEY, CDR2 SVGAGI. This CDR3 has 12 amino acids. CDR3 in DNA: TGTGCCAGCAGGGAACGGGGGACTGAAGCTTTCTTT. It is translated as CASRERGTEAFF.